The clone carrying this TCR beta chain was detected ten times or more. Its specificity is unknown. The data derive from a study of T cells in Graves' hyperthyroidism and ophthalmopathy. Points from the study as a whole: The blood repertoire included most of the expanded thyroid clonotypes above 0.001.

Amplified TCR beta CDR3 regions derived from RNA transcripts. The study used the HTBI primer set for a first-round RT-PCR of the TCR CDR3. TCRdb processed the multiplex PCR reads anew with MiXCR; each CDR3 protein has one entry. The profile covers almost 600,000 distinct CDR3 sequences, with more than 11% appearing a single time and 5% to 7% taken by the ten largest. Germline V lookup: CDR1 SNHLY, CDR2 FYNNEI. CDR3 length: 15 residues. V gave up 7 bases and J gave up 8 bases, with 20 bases separating them. Blood dates from first hyperthyroidism diagnosis, before any ophthalmopathy symptoms. The authors took PBMCs from 7.5 to 10 ml fresh peripheral blood.

This TCR was sampled from a woman in her 30s with Graves' hyperthyroidism that later progressed to Graves' ophthalmopathy. Specimen: blood. The gene calls are TRBV2 and TRBJ1-4; maybe TRBD1 (5 bases). Here the CDR3 reads CASTPRSGFNEKLFF. CDR3 DNA: TGTGCCAGCACCCCCAGGTCAGGGTTCAACGAAAAACTGTTTTTT.